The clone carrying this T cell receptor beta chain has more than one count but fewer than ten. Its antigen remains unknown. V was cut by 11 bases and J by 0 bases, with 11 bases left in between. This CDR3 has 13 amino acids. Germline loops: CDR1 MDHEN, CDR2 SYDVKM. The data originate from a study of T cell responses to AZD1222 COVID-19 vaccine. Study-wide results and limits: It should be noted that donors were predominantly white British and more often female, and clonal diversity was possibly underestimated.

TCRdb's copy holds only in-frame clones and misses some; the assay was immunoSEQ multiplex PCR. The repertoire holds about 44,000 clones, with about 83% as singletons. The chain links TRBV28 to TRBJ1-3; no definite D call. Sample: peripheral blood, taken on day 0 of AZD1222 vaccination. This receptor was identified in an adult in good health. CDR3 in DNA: TGTGCCGTGGGTAGGGTCTCTGGAAACACCATATATTTT. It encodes CAVGRVSGNTIYF.